The 25 T cell receptor beta chains presented below share a single source sample, sequenced in a study of T cells in localized non-small cell lung cancer. Only in-frame clones appear in the TCRdb table, and some are missing; sequencing was by immunoSEQ multiplex PCR. The sample lists 2,000 to 3,000 clones; around a quarter were seen once. This sample comprised normal lung tissue next to the tumor, obtained before any cancer treatment. These TCRs come from a man between 40 and 69 years old with stage II squamous cell lung carcinoma.

This clone turned up a few times. The CDR3 DNA follows: TGTGCCAGCAGCTTAGATGGTAGCAGGCGCCGTGAAGCTTTCTTT. Protein: CASSLDGSRRREAFF. The gene calls are TRBV11-3 and TRBJ1-1; no clear D. The CDR3 has 15 amino acids. The V and J ends lost 0 bases and 7 bases respectively, with 15 bases between them. Germline V lookup: CDR1 SGHNT, CDR2 YENEEA.

V and J are TRBV6-8 and TRBJ2-7, with D possibly called TRBD1 or TRBD2 (5 bases each). The CDR3 extends over 15 amino acids. CDR1 MNHGY and CDR2 SAAAGT come from the germline V gene. V lost 0 bases to trimming and J lost 2 bases, with 11 bases between them. The CDR3 loop is CASSYSKQGPYEQYF. Written as DNA, the CDR3 is TGTGCCAGCAGTTACTCGAAGCAGGGACCCTACGAGCAGTACTTC.

This clone was picked up a small number of times. The chain employs TRBV19 and TRBJ1-1; a weak D match, TRBD1 (5 bases). V shed 6 bases and J shed 4 bases, with 15 bases lying between them. Germline-derived CDR1 and CDR2 are LNHDA and SQIVND (reference sequence). The CDR3 sequence is 14 residues long. The CDR3 loop is CASSPVGVGTEAFF. For the CDR3, the DNA is TGTGCCAGTAGCCCAGTGGGGGTTGGCACTGAAGCTTTCTTT.

This chain uses TRBV28 with TRBJ1-1; D unclear. The CDR3 consists of 13 residues. V was trimmed by 5 bases and J by 1 base, leaving 8 bases between them. Germline assignment: CDR1 MDHEN and CDR2 SYDVKM. DNA of the CDR3: TGTGCCAGCAGTCCCCCCCGGAACACTGAAGCTTTCTTT. This sequence encodes CASSPPRNTEAFF.

V usage is TRBV29-1 and J usage is TRBJ1-5, with 10 bases identical to TRBD1. V shed 1 base, J shed 2 bases, and the junction held 5 bases outside the gene matches. The CDR3 is 16 amino acids. The germline V gene encodes CDR1 SQVTM and CDR2 ANQGSEA. CDR3: CSVEGRQGARNQPQHF. The CDR3 DNA reads as TGCAGCGTTGAAGGCCGACAGGGGGCTCGCAATCAGCCCCAGCATTTT.

This clone was detected only a few times. This chain joins TRBV6-7 and TRBJ1-2; D is unclear. TRBV6-7 has ORF status, its function being uncertain. The CDR3 runs 11 residues. Deletions cut 4 bases from V and 6 bases from J, with 6 bases between. This chain's CDR3 is CASSFSDGYTF. For the CDR3, the DNA is TGTGCCAGCAGTTTCTCCGATGGCTACACCTTC.

This clone was observed a handful of times. V gene TRBV11-3 combines with J gene TRBJ2-6; TRBD2 matches at 12 bases. V trimming: 4 bases; J trimming: 2 bases; junction bases outside the gene matches: 9. Germline V gene lookup returns CDR1 SGHNT and CDR2 YENEEA. CDR3 size: 19 residues. The CDR3: CASSWWASGGAAGANVLTF. The CDR3 DNA reads as TGTGCCAGCAGCTGGTGGGCTAGCGGGGGGGCTGCTGGGGCCAACGTCCTGACTTTC.

The genes are TRBV11-3 and TRBJ2-2; 10 nucleotides line up with TRBD2. CDR3 length equals 15 residues. The J segment lost 9 bases and the V segment lost 5 bases, leaving 9 bases of the junction unmatched. Germline CDR1 is SGHNT and CDR2 is YENEEA. CDR3 residues: CASSPGLAASRELFF. CDR3 DNA sequence: TGTGCCAGCAGCCCTGGACTAGCGGCGTCCCGGGAGCTGTTTTTT.

This chain links TRBV4-1 with TRBJ1-1; D unclear. CDR1 is MGHRA and CDR2 is YSYEKL in the germline V gene. The CDR3 length is 19 residues. The V end lost 1 base, the J end lost 1 base, and 22 bases lay between the germline ends. CDR3 loop: CASSQGIRMSSGRNTEAFF. CDR3 sequence (DNA): TGCGCCAGCAGCCAAGGAATCCGGATGAGCAGCGGCAGGAACACTGAAGCTTTCTTT.

This chain uses TRBV18 with TRBJ2-5; tentative D call: TRBD2 (6 bases). Germline loops: CDR1 KGHSH, CDR2 LQKENI. CDR3 length: 14 amino acids. V was cut by 6 bases and J by 5 bases, with 16 bases left in between. Here the CDR3 DNA reads TGTGCCAGCTCCCCGGGACTCCTGGGGGAGACCCAGTACTTC. It specifies CASSPGLLGETQYF. Full variable domain (rest looked up from reference TRBV18 and TRBJ2-5): NAGVMQNPRHLVRRRGQEARLRCSPMKGHSHVYWYRQLPEEGLKFMVYLQKENIIDESGMPKERFSAEFPKEGPSILRIQQVVRGDSAAYFCASSPGLLGETQYFGPGTRLLVL.

This chain joins TRBV28 and TRBJ1-1; maybe TRBD1 (5 bases). The germline CDR1 and CDR2 sequences are MDHEN and SYDVKM. The germline V and J ends were trimmed by 4 bases and 5 bases, with 17 bases remaining between them. CDR3 size: 15 residues. CDR3 region: CASSSHGTDRTEAFF. In DNA, the CDR3 is TGTGCCAGCAGTTCGCACGGGACGGATAGGACTGAAGCTTTCTTT.

The CDR3 bases are TGCGCCAGCAGTGCGGGGGCCAATGAGCAGTTCTTC. Its protein product is CASSAGANEQFF. The genes are TRBV10-2 and TRBJ2-1; D is possibly TRBD1 or TRBD2 (6 bases each). Germline CDR1 and CDR2: WSHSY and SAAADI. Trimming shortened V by 4 bases and J by 6 bases, and 7 bases separated the two germline ends. This CDR3 comprises 12 residues.

In its sample, this clone was seen a few times. The V call is TRBV11-3, the J call TRBJ2-2; no clear D. V shed 5 bases and J shed 0 bases, with 7 bases lying between them. Germline-derived CDR1 and CDR2 are SGHNT and YENEEA. The CDR3 contains 14 residues. The CDR3 coding sequence is TGTGCCAGCAGCCCCGACTCGAACACCGGGGAGCTGTTTTTT. Protein: CASSPDSNTGELFF. The full variable domain, with the rest looked up from reference TRBV11-3 and TRBJ2-2, is EAGVVQSPRYKIIEKKQPVAFWCNPISGHNTLYWYLQNLGQGPELLIRYENEEAVDDSQLPKDRFSAERLKGVDSTLKIQPAELGDSAVYLCASSPDSNTGELFFGEGSRLTVL.

Remarks on this clone: A read error may account for a junction end that differs from germline. The chain is built from TRBV6-8 and TRBJ2-3; D remains unclear. This CDR3 is 14 amino acids long. The V gene's germline CDR1 is MNHGY and CDR2 SAAAGT. For the CDR3, the DNA is TGTGCCATCAGTGTTTTAGCCGACACAGATACGCAGTATTTT. Amino acid sequence: CAISVLADTDTQYF.

This clone is medium-sized (0.01 to 0.1%). This rearrangement joins TRBV6-8 to TRBJ2-7, with D possibly TRBD2 on 6 matching bases. The CDR3 has 14 residues. V gave up 5 bases and J gave up 7 bases, with 18 bases separating them. Germline V lookup: CDR1 MNHGY, CDR2 SAAAGT. CDR3 protein: CASSDYSGAWEQYF. The CDR3 nucleotides are TGTGCCAGCAGTGACTATAGCGGCGCCTGGGAGCAGTACTTC.

This clone was observed a handful of times. This rearrangement joins TRBV23-1 to TRBJ2-3; 8 positions match TRBD2. TRBV23-1 is identified as an open reading frame with a role that is uncertain. V dropped 6 bases and J dropped 2; count of bases not matched to a gene: 7. The CDR3 consists of 15 residues. The CDR3 bases are TGCGCCAGCAGCCCACTCGGGGGGGTCACAGATACGCAGTATTTT. Translation: CASSPLGGVTDTQYF.

The rearrangement links TRBV15 to TRBJ2-3, with D maybe TRBD2 (6 bases). The V and J ends lost 0 bases and 7 bases respectively, with 14 bases between them. CDR1 and CDR2 (germline): LNHNV, YYDKDF (reference sequence). The CDR3 is 15 amino acids. DNA for the CDR3: TGTGCCACCAGCAGAGATCGGGGGTTCATGAATACGCAGTATTTT. Encoded protein: CATSRDRGFMNTQYF.

The rearrangement links TRBV6-8 to TRBJ2-1; 14 nucleotides agree with TRBD2. The CDR3 has 17 residues. After removal of 5 bases from V and 4 bases from J, the junction contained 7 bases not matched to a gene. Germline V gives CDR1 MNHGY, CDR2 SAAAGT. CDR3 in amino acids: CASSPGLAGVKYNEQFF. The CDR3 DNA sequence: TGTGCCAGCAGTCCGGGACTAGCGGGGGTTAAGTACAATGAGCAGTTCTTC.

V gene TRBV6-8 combines with J gene TRBJ1-1; D may be TRBD1 (5 bases). The CDR3 loop spans 13 amino acids. Trimming shortened V by 7 bases and J by 6 bases, and 15 bases separated the two germline ends. Germline V gene data show CDR1 as MNHGY and CDR2 as SAAAGT. CDR3 loop: CASTLSWGAEAFF. In DNA form, the CDR3 reads TGTGCCAGCACCCTGTCCTGGGGGGCTGAAGCTTTCTTT.

The chain joins TRBV5-1 to TRBJ2-7, with TRBD2 matching over 9 bases. The CDR3 totals 14 residues. Germline loops: CDR1 SGHRS, CDR2 YFSETQ. V lost 0 bases and J lost 6; bases outside the gene matches: 4. The CDR3 reads CASSLGSGSGEQYF. The CDR3 nucleotides read TGCGCCAGCAGCTTGGGTAGCGGGAGTGGCGAGCAGTACTTC.

The chain has TRBV29-1 and TRBJ1-1, with TRBD1 matching 10 bases. Losses at the gene ends were 3 bases for V and 5 bases for J; bases not matched to a gene: 6. Germline V gene lookup returns CDR1 SQVTM and CDR2 ANQGSEA. CDR3 length: 14 residues. Here the CDR3 reads CSVEGQGKGTEAFF. The DNA for the CDR3 is TGCAGCGTTGAGGGACAGGGGAAGGGGACTGAAGCTTTCTTT.

The rearrangement uses TRBV28 and TRBJ2-5; D may be TRBD1 (6 bases). CDR1 and CDR2 from the germline V gene are MDHEN and SYDVKM. Trimming removed 6 bases from V and 5 bases from J, with 13 bases in between. CDR3 length: 13 amino acids. Here the CDR3 reads CASRGGGTETQYF. DNA for the CDR3: TGTGCCAGCAGGGGTGGGGGCACGGAGACCCAGTACTTC.

The chain joins TRBV11-3 to TRBJ1-5; D ambiguous. The CDR3 covers 16 residues. V lost 3 bases to trimming and J lost 0 bases, with 12 bases between them. Germline CDR1 is SGHNT and CDR2 is YENEEA. The CDR3 nucleotides are TGTGCCAGCAGCTTGGCGGCAGCCAGTAGCAATCAGCCCCAGCATTTT. Amino acid sequence: CASSLAAASSNQPQHF.

As concerns this clone: Germline is not matched at one junction end, which may reflect a read error. V is TRBV6-8 and J is TRBJ2-2; 7 positions match TRBD1. This CDR3 spans 15 amino acids. CDR1 is MNHGY, CDR2 SAAAGT, per germline. The CDR3 sequence: CAISPGFQGAGELFF. The CDR3 bases are TGTGCCATCAGTCCGGGGTTCCAGGGGGCCGGGGAGCTGTTTTTT.

This clone qualifies as medium-sized (0.01 to 0.1%). V is TRBV9 and J is TRBJ2-3; 7 bases match TRBD1. Losses at the gene ends were 5 bases for V and 3 bases for J; bases not matched to a gene: 9. The CDR3 contains 15 residues. The germline V gene encodes CDR1 SGDLS and CDR2 YYNGEE. The CDR3 here is CASRDGTVGTDTQYF. In DNA form, the CDR3 reads TGTGCCAGCAGGGACGGGACAGTGGGGACAGATACGCAGTATTTT.